This entry concerns a single T cell receptor beta chain. Random hexamers primed reverse transcription of about 0.45 to 1 ug RNA. TCRdb analysed the immunoSEQ multiplex PCR reads with MiXCR anew, one entry per CDR3 protein. Of about 300,000 distinct CDR3 sequences in the sample, 70% to 90% were seen once. This entry is derived from a study of CD8 T cells in Susac syndrome. The V gene end was trimmed by 6 bases and the J gene end by 5 bases; junction bases not matched to a gene: 6. In germline, CDR1 is SQVTM, CDR2 ANQGSEA. The CDR3 has 14 amino acids. Sequenced sample: CD8+ T cells from PBMCs. This TCR came from a human donor with multiple sclerosis. This chain joins TRBV29-1 and TRBJ2-4; TRBD1 matches at 11 bases. CDR3 in amino acids: CSVKGGQGENIQYF. CDR3 bases: TGCAGCGTGAAAGGGGGACAGGGGGAAAACATTCAGTACTTC.